This TCR beta chain is drawn from a study of T-cell reconstitution after alpha-beta-depleted transplantation in children. The germline V gene encodes CDR1 MNHEY and CDR2 SVGAGI. The germline V and J ends were trimmed by 0 bases and 7 bases, with 10 bases remaining between them. The CDR3 totals 14 residues. TCRbeta library preparation incorporated unique molecular identifiers. TCRdb reanalysed the PCR reads using MiXCR and keeps one entry per CDR3 protein. The sample holds 330,000 or so distinct CDR3 sequences, about 9.4% seen once. A few counts support this clonotype. The chain has TRBV6-5 and TRBJ2-4; possible D gene TRBD1, 6 bases. The sequenced sample was PBMCs from the stem cell graft donor, obtained from the stem cell graft. The source of this sequence is a human donor who donated a stem cell graft to a child with acute lymphoblastic leukemia. The CDR3 DNA reads as TGTGCCAGCAGTTACTCCGACCAGGGGAACATTCAGTACTTC. This translates into CASSYSDQGNIQYF.